The 28 T cell receptor beta chains below were found in one sample sequenced in a study of stem cell transplantation in POMP-related autoinflammatory disease. Sequenced by immunoSEQ multiplex PCR; TCRdb stores in-frame clones only, minus some. The table records about 32,000 clones, just over 85% of them present only once. This specimen was CD4+ T cells from PBMCs, taken before stem cell transplantation. Every receptor here comes from a human donor with POMP-related autoinflammation and immune dysregulation (PRAID).

This chain joins TRBV6-5 and TRBJ2-3; D possibly corresponds to TRBD2 (7 bases). Per germline, CDR1 MNHEY and CDR2 SVGAGI. V lost 4 bases and J lost 3, with 17 bases in between. The CDR3 runs 16 residues. CDR3 sequence reads: CASSSLGGRTTDTQYF. The CDR3, as DNA: TGTGCCAGCAGTTCCCTCGGGGGGCGAACGACAGATACGCAGTATTTT.

The chain links TRBV6-5 to TRBJ2-7; D gene unclear. This CDR3 contains 13 residues. Per the germline V gene, CDR1 is MNHEY and CDR2 is SVGAGI. Trimming took off 2 bases at V and 3 bases at J, with 8 bases between the two ends. The CDR3 sequence is CASSYRDGYEQYF. CDR3 DNA sequence: TGTGCCAGCAGTTACCGCGACGGCTACGAGCAGTACTTC.

This chain uses TRBV10-2 with TRBJ2-3, with 8 bases matching TRBD2. The CDR3 sequence is 13 residues long. CDR1 and CDR2 (germline): WSHSY, SAAADI. V was pared by 8 bases and J by 4 bases, with 5 bases of the junction left unmatched. CDR3 residues: CASGRGDSDTQYF. In DNA form, the CDR3 reads TGCGCCAGCGGGCGGGGGGACTCAGATACGCAGTATTTT.

The chain employs TRBV5-1 and TRBJ2-7; TRBD1 matches 9 bases. V trimming: 2 bases; J trimming: 5 bases; junction bases outside the gene matches: 11. The CDR3 loop spans 16 amino acids. The germline gives CDR1 SGHRS, CDR2 YFSETQ. Written as DNA, the CDR3 is TGCGCCAGCAGCTTCCGTCCGGACAGGGGCACCGACGAGCAGTACTTC. Its protein is CASSFRPDRGTDEQYF.

The chain recombines TRBV2 with TRBJ2-7; 9 nucleotides match TRBD1. Per germline, CDR1 SNHLY and CDR2 FYNNEI. Trimming removed 3 bases from V and 4 bases from J; junction bases left unmatched: 4. The CDR3 has 14 residues. DNA of the CDR3: TGTGCCAGCAGTGACCGGGACAGGGCGTACGAGCAGTACTTC. Translating gives CASSDRDRAYEQYF.

V gene TRBV11-2 combines with J gene TRBJ2-7; 8 bases agree with TRBD1. V shed 5 bases, J shed 7 bases, and the junction held 10 bases outside the gene matches. The CDR3 runs 14 residues. Germline CDR1 and CDR2: SGHAT and FQNNGV. The DNA of the CDR3 is TGTGCCAGCAGCCTAGGACAGGGCCTAAGTGAGCAGTACTTC. Translated, it gives CASSLGQGLSEQYF.

The V gene is TRBV28, the J gene TRBJ1-4; 7 bases fit TRBD1. The CDR3 runs to 15 residues. CDR1 and CDR2 from the germline V gene are MDHEN and SYDVKM. V was pared by 8 bases and J by 8 bases, with 14 bases of the junction left unmatched. The CDR3 region has the DNA TGTGCCAGCCGGTGGGGTACAGGGGCGGGGGAAAAACTGTTTTTT. Its protein product is CASRWGTGAGEKLFF.

V and J are TRBV2 and TRBJ2-7; D is possibly TRBD1 (5 bases). V lost 5 bases to trimming and J lost 9 bases, with 11 bases between them. Germline CDR1 is SNHLY and CDR2 is FYNNEI. The CDR3 is 11 residues long. CDR3 in DNA: TGTGCCAGCAGTCCAGGGATGGCGCAGTACTTC. Its protein is CASSPGMAQYF. Variable domain in full (rest from reference TRBV2 and TRBJ2-7): EPEVTQTPSHQVTQMGQEVILRCVPISNHLYFYWYRQILGQKVEFLVSFYNNEISEKSEIFDDQFSVERPDGSNFTLKIRSTKLEDSAMYFCASSPGMAQYFGPGTRLTVT.

The chain couples TRBV4-1 to TRBJ1-5; weak D call: TRBD1 (6 bases). The CDR3 consists of 17 residues. Germline V gives CDR1 MGHRA, CDR2 YSYEKL. V was cut by 1 base and J by 1 base, with 14 bases left in between. The DNA for the CDR3 is TGCGCCAGCAGCCAAGTGGGGCAGGGGATAAGCAATCAGCCCCAGCATTTT. Translated, it gives CASSQVGQGISNQPQHF.

V and J are TRBV19 and TRBJ1-2; D is possibly TRBD1 (5 bases). Germline values: CDR1 LNHDA, CDR2 SQIVND (reference sequence). Trimming took off 3 bases at V and 2 bases at J, with 7 bases between the two ends. The CDR3 spans 13 residues. The CDR3 DNA reads as TGTGCCAGTAGTATTGGGACCAACTATGGCTACACCTTC. Protein product: CASSIGTNYGYTF. Supplemented by reference TRBV19 and TRBJ1-2, the full variable domain reads DGGITQSPKYLFRKEGQNVTLSCEQNLNHDAMYWYRQDPGQGLRLIYYSQIVNDFQKGDIAEGYSVSREKKESFPLTVTSAQKNPTAFYLCASSIGTNYGYTFGSGTRLTVV.

V and J are TRBV5-5 and TRBJ1-5; 12 positions agree with TRBD1. V shed 4 bases, J shed 7 bases, and the junction held 9 bases outside the gene matches. CDR1 SGHKS and CDR2 YYEKEE come from the germline V gene (reference sequence). The CDR3 length is 16 residues. CDR3 sequence (DNA): TGTGCCAGCAGCACATACGGGACAGGGGGCGGACAGCCCCAGCATTTT. Translation gives CASSTYGTGGGQPQHF.

The V gene is TRBV16, the J gene TRBJ1-2; D is ambiguous. The CDR3 runs 15 residues. Trimming pared 1 base from V and 4 bases from J, leaving 13 bases between. CDR1 is KGHSY, CDR2 FQNENV, per germline. CDR3 nucleotide sequence: TGTGCCAGCAGCCAATTAGAGCGCCTCTCCTATGGCTACACCTTC. Encoded protein: CASSQLERLSYGYTF.

The chain couples TRBV7-2 to TRBJ1-6, with 8 bases aligning to TRBD1. Germline CDR1 reads SGHTA; CDR2 reads FQGNSA. V shed 1 base, J shed 4 bases, and the junction held 0 bases outside the gene matches. The CDR3 is 15 amino acids. The CDR3 sequence: CASSLGQGYNSPLHF. Here the CDR3 DNA reads TGTGCCAGCAGCTTAGGACAGGGGTATAATTCACCCCTCCACTTT.

V is TRBV7-9 and J is TRBJ2-1; 7 bases fit TRBD1. J was trimmed by 3 bases and V by 7 bases; bases with no gene match: 15. This CDR3 comprises 17 residues. Germline CDR1 is SEHNR and CDR2 is FQNEAQ (reference sequence). The CDR3 is CASKRTGDNPLYNEQFF. The DNA for the CDR3 is TGTGCCAGCAAGAGGACAGGTGATAACCCTCTCTACAATGAGCAGTTCTTC.

V is TRBV6-1 and J is TRBJ1-1; 7 nucleotides match TRBD1. Looked up from germline, CDR1 is MNHNS and CDR2 is SASEGT. J lost 2 bases, V lost 7 bases, and 7 bases had no gene match. CDR3 length: 14 residues. The CDR3 DNA follows: TGTGCCAGCACCCTACAGGGGACCAACACTGAAGCTTTCTTT. Its translation: CASTLQGTNTEAFF.

This clone was recorded only once. The rearrangement links TRBV5-1 to TRBJ2-3; TRBD1 might be the D (7 bases). The V gene's germline CDR1 is SGHRS and CDR2 YFSETQ. V was trimmed by 0 bases and J by 2 bases, leaving 13 bases between them. The CDR3 contains 16 residues. CDR3 nucleotides: TGCGCCAGCAGCTTGGGCGGGACAGACTTCACAGATACGCAGTATTTT. It codes for CASSLGGTDFTDTQYF.

The chain recombines TRBV5-5 with TRBJ2-1; tentative D call: TRBD2 (5 bases). Trimming cost V 4 bases and J 7 bases, with 12 bases left between them. CDR3 length: 13 amino acids. Germline V gene sequence: CDR1 SGHKS, CDR2 YYEKEE (reference sequence). CDR3 protein: CASSPGILNEQFF. CDR3 DNA: TGTGCCAGCAGCCCCGGGATTTTAAATGAGCAGTTCTTC.

As DNA, the CDR3 is TGTGCCAGCAGCGGACAGAATTCCTACGAGCAGTACTTC. This gives the protein CASSGQNSYEQYF. This rearrangement joins TRBV25-1 to TRBJ2-7; D perhaps matches TRBD1 (6 bases). This CDR3 is 13 amino acids long. Between the trimmed V and J ends, which lost 6 bases and 1 base, there was a span of 10 bases. Looked up from germline, CDR1 is MGHDK and CDR2 is SYGVNS.

The chain uses TRBV9 and TRBJ2-1; 8 bases line up with TRBD2. Germline V gives CDR1 SGDLS, CDR2 YYNGEE. The CDR3 is 15 amino acids. V shed 0 bases and J 10 bases; nucleotides not matched to a gene: 9. The CDR3 sequence is CASSVDGRAQVEQFF. DNA for the CDR3: TGTGCCAGCAGCGTAGACGGGAGGGCCCAGGTAGAGCAGTTCTTC.

The chain has TRBV6-4 and TRBJ1-2; 8 positions match TRBD1. With 5 bases clipped from V and 4 bases from J, the junction kept 12 bases outside the gene matches. The CDR3 runs 16 residues. The germline CDR1 and CDR2 sequences are MRHNA and SNTAGT. The CDR3 spells CASSPSSGTGGYGYTF. DNA for the CDR3: TGTGCCAGCAGTCCATCTTCAGGGACAGGAGGCTATGGCTACACCTTC.

The chain has TRBV4-1 and TRBJ2-1; 7 bases line up with TRBD1. From germline, CDR1 is MGHRA and CDR2 YSYEKL. The trim removed 0 bases at V and 0 bases at J, leaving 11 bases unmatched. This CDR3 is 19 amino acids long. The CDR3 DNA sequence: TGCGCCAGCAGCCAAGATCGACAGGGTAGGGGGAGCTCCTACAATGAGCAGTTCTTC. Encoded protein: CASSQDRQGRGSSYNEQFF.

The rearrangement uses TRBV15 and TRBJ2-6; D assignment may be TRBD1 or TRBD2 (5 bases each). V lost 3 bases, J lost 2 bases, and 11 bases lay in between. The CDR3 spans 16 residues. CDR1 and CDR2 from the germline V gene are LNHNV and YYDKDF (reference sequence). Written as DNA, the CDR3 is TGTGCCACCAGCAGCCCCCGGGGACCTGGGGCCAACGTCCTGACTTTC. It encodes CATSSPRGPGANVLTF.

The chain links TRBV10-3 to TRBJ1-5; possible D gene TRBD1, 5 bases. The germline gives CDR1 ENHRY, CDR2 SYGVKD. The V end lost 0 bases, the J end lost 4 bases, and 10 bases lay between the germline ends. CDR3 length: 15 residues. The CDR3 DNA sequence: TGTGCCATCAGTGAGTCGCGGGGGGAGAATCAGCCCCAGCATTTT. This codes for CAISESRGENQPQHF.

The rearrangement links TRBV10-3 to TRBJ2-1; D remains unclear. The CDR3 totals 13 residues. The ends were cut back, 10 bases at V and 1 base at J, with 11 bases in the middle. CDR1 ENHRY and CDR2 SYGVKD come from the germline V gene. The CDR3 bases are TGTGCCACCAGGTTATTATCCTACAATGAGCAGTTCTTC. Translating gives CATRLLSYNEQFF.

This chain connects TRBV7-3 to TRBJ1-6; D remains unclear. Germline values: CDR1 SGHTA, CDR2 FQGTGA. Trimming pared 1 base from V and 3 bases from J, leaving 10 bases between. The CDR3 consists of 16 residues. CDR3 nucleotides: TGTGCCAGCAGCTTAAAGGTGGCAGGCTATAATTCACCCCTCCACTTT. Amino acid sequence: CASSLKVAGYNSPLHF. Based on the CDR3 plus reference TRBV7-3 and TRBJ1-6, the full variable domain is GAGVSQTPSNKVTEKGKYVELRCDPISGHTALYWYRQSLGQGPEFLIYFQGTGAADDSGLPNDRFFAVRPEGSVSTLKIQRTERGDSAVYLCASSLKVAGYNSPLHFGNGTRLTVT.

This sequence joins TRBV10-3 and TRBJ2-7; D ambiguous. Germline V CDR1 and CDR2: ENHRY, SYGVKD. V was clipped by 2 bases and J by 8 bases, with 10 bases between them. The CDR3 is 12 amino acids. The CDR3 DNA reads TGTGCCATCAGTGAGGGGCGAGACAAGCAGTACTTC. The encoded protein is CAISEGRDKQYF.

The chain has TRBV6-1 and TRBJ2-6; D unresolved. Germline V gene data show CDR1 as MNHNS and CDR2 as SASEGT. Between the trimmed V and J ends, which lost 4 bases and 1 base, there was a span of 5 bases. The CDR3 consists of 14 residues. Here the CDR3 reads CASSAVSGANVLTF. CDR3 DNA sequence: TGTGCCAGCAGTGCTGTGTCTGGGGCCAACGTCCTGACTTTC.

The CDR3 DNA reads TGTGCCAGCAGCGAGGGACTCCCTGCCAGCGAGACCCAGTACTTC. Residues: CASSEGLPASETQYF. This rearrangement joins TRBV5-4 to TRBJ2-5; D is possibly TRBD2 (6 bases). Trimming took off 4 bases at V and 5 bases at J, with 18 bases between the two ends. Germline values: CDR1 SGHNT, CDR2 YYREEE (reference sequence). The CDR3 extends over 15 amino acids.